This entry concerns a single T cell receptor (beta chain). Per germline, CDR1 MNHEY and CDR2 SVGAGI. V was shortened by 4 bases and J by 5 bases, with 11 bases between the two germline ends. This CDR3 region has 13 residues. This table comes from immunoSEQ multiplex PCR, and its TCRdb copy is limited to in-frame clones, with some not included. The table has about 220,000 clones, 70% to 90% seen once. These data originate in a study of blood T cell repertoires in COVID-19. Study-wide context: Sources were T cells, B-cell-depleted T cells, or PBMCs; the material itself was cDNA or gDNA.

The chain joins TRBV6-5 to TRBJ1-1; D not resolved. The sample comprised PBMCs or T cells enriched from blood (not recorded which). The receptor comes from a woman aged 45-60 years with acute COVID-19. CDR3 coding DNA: TGTGCCAGCAGTTCGGGGAGTTGGACTGAAGCTTTCTTT. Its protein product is CASSSGSWTEAFF.